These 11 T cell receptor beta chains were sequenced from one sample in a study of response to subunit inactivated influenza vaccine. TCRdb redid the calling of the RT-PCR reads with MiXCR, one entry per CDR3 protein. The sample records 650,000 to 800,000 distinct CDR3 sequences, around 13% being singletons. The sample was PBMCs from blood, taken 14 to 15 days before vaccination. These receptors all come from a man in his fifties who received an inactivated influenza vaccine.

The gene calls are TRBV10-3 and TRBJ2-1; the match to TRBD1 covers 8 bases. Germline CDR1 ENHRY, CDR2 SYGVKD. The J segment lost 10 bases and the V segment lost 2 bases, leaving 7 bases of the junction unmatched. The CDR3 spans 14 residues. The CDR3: CAISETDRVREQFF. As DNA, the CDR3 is TGTGCCATCAGTGAGACGGACAGGGTTCGCGAGCAGTTCTTC.

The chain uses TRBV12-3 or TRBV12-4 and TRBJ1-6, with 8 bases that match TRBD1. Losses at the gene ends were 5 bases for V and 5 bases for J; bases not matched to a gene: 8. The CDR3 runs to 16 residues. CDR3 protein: CASSDFWTGHNSPLHF. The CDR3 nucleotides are TGTGCCAGCAGTGACTTCTGGACAGGGCATAATTCACCCCTCCACTTT.

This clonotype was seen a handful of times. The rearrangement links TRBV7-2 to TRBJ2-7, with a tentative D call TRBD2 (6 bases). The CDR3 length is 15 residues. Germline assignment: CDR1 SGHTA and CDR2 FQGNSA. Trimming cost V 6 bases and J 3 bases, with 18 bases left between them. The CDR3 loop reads CASSLISGTYYEQYF. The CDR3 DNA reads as TGTGCCAGCAGTCTAATATCCGGGACTTACTACGAGCAGTACTTC.

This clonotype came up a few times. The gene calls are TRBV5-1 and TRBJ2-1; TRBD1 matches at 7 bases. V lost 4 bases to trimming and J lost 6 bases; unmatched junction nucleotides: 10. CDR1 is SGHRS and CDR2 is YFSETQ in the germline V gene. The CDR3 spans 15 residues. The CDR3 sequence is CASSLGTAPSNEQFF. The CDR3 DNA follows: TGCGCCAGCAGCCTCGGGACAGCACCATCCAATGAGCAGTTCTTC.

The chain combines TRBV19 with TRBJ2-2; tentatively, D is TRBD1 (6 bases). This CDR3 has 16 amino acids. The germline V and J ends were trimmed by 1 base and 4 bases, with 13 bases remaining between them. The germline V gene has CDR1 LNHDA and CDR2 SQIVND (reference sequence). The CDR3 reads CASSIGRQVFTGELFF. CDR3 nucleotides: TGTGCCAGTAGTATAGGCCGACAGGTTTTCACCGGGGAGCTGTTTTTT.

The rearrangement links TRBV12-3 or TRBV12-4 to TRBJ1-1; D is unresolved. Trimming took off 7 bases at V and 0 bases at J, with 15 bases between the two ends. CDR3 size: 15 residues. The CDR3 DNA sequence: TGTGCCAGCAAAAAGGAAGCCTTCATGAACACTGAAGCTTTCTTT. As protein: CASKKEAFMNTEAFF.

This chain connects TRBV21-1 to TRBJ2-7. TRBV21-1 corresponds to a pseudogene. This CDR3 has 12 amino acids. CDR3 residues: CASSKAGAEQYF. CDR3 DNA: TGTGCCAGCAGCAAAGCAGGTGCCGAGCAGTACTTC.

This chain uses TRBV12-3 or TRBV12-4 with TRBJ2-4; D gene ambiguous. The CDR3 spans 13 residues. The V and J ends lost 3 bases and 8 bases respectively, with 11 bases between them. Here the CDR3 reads CASSFLGWDIQYF. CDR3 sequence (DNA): TGTGCCAGCAGTTTCCTCGGGTGGGACATTCAGTACTTC.

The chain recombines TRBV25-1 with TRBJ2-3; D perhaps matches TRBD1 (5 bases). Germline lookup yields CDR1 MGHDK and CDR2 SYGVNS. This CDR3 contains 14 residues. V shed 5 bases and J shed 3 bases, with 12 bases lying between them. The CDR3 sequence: CASSYAQGTDTQYF. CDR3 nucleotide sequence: TGTGCCAGCAGTTATGCGCAGGGTACAGATACGCAGTATTTT.

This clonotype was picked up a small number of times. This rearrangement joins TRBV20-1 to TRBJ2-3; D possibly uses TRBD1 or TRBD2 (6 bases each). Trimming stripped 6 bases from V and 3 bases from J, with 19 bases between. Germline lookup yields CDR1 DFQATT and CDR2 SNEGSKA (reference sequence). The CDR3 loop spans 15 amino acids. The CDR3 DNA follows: TGCAGTGCCCCAAGGACAGCGGCGGGGACAGATACGCAGTATTTT. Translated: CSAPRTAAGTDTQYF.

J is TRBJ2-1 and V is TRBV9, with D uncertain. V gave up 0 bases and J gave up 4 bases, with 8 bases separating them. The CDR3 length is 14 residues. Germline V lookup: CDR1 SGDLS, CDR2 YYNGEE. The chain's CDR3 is CASSVGQNYNEQFF. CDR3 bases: TGTGCCAGCAGCGTAGGTCAGAATTACAATGAGCAGTTCTTC.